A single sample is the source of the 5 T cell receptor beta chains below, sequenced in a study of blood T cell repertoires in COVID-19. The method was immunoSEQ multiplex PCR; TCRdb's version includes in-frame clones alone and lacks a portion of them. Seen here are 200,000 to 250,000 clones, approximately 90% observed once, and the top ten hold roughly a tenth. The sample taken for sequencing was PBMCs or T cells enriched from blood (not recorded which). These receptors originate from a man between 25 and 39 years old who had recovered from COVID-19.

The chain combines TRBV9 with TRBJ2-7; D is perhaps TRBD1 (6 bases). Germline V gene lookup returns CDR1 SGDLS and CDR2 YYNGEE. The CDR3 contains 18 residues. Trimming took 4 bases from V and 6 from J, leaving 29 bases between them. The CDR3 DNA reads TGTGCCAGCAGCCGGGGTATGGGGGACACCAACTATTTACCCGAGCAGTACTTC. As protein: CASSRGMGDTNYLPEQYF.

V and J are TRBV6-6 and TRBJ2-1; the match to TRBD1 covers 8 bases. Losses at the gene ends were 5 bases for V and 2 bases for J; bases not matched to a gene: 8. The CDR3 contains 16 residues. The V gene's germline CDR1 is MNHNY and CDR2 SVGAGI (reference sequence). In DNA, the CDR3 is TGTGCCAGCAGTCGACAGGGGTCCAGCGCCTACAATGAGCAGTTCTTC. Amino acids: CASSRQGSSAYNEQFF.

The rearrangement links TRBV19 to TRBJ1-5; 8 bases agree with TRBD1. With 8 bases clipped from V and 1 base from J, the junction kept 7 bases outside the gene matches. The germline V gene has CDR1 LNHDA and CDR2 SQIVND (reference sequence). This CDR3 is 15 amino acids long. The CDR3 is CASVTAGGSNQPQHF. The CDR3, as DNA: TGTGCCAGTGTTACAGCAGGGGGCAGCAATCAGCCCCAGCATTTT.

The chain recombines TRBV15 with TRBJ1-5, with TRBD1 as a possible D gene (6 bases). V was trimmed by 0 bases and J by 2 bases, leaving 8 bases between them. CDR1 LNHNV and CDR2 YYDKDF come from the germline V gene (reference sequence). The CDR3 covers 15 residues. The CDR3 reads CATSREGAGNQPQHF. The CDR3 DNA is TGTGCCACCAGCAGAGAGGGGGCAGGCAATCAGCCCCAGCATTTT.

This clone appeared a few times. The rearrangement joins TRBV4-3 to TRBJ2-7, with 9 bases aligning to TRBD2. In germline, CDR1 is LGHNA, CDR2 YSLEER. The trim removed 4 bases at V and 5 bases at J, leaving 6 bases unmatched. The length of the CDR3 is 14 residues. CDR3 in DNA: TGCGCCAGCAGCCCAAGCGGGGGGTCCAACGAGCAGTACTTC. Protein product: CASSPSGGSNEQYF.